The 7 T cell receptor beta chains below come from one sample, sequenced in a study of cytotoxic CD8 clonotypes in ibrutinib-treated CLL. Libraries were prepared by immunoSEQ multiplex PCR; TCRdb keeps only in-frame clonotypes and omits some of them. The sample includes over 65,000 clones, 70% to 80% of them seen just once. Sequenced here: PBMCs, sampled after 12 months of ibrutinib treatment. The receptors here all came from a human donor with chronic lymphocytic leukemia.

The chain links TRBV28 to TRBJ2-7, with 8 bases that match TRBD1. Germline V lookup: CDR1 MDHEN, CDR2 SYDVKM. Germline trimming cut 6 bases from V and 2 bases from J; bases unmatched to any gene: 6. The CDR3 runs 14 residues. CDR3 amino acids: CASSLTGAAYEQYF. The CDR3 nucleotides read TGTGCCAGCAGCCTGACAGGGGCGGCCTACGAGCAGTACTTC. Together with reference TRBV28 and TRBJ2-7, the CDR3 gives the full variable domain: DVKVTQSSRYLVKRTGEKVFLECVQDMDHENMFWYRQDPGLGLRLIYFSYDVKMKEKGDIPEGYSVSREKKERFSLILESASTNQTSMYLCASSLTGAAYEQYFGPGTRLTVT.

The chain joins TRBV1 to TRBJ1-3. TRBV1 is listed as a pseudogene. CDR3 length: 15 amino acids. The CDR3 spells CTSSPPRPSGNTIYF. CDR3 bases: TGCACCAGCAGCCCACCCCGCCCCTCTGGAAACACCATATATTTT.

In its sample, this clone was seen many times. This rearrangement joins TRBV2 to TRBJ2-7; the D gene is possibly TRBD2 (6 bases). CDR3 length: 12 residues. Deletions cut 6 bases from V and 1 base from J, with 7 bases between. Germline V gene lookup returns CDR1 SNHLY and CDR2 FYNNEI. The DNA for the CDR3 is TGTGCCAGCAGCGGGGGATCCTACGAGCAGTACTTC. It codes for CASSGGSYEQYF.

The CDR3, as DNA: TGCAGTGCTTCGACTCCGAATGAGCAGTTCTTC. Protein: CSASTPNEQFF. The genes are TRBV20-1 and TRBJ2-1; D is unresolved. CDR1 is DFQATT and CDR2 is SNEGSKA in the germline V gene (reference sequence). The CDR3 has 11 residues. The V end lost 5 bases, the J end lost 7 bases, and 9 bases lay between the germline ends.

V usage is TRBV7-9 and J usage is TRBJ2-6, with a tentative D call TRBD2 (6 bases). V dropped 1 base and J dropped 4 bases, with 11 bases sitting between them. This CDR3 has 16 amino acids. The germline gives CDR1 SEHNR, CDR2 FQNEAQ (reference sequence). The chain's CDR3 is CASSLVAGYGANVLTF. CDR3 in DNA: TGTGCCAGCAGCTTAGTTGCGGGGTACGGGGCCAACGTCCTGACTTTC.

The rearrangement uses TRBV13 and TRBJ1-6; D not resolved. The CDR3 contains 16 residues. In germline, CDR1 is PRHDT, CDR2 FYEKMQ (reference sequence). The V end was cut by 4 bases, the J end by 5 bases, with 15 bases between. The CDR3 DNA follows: TGTGCCAGCAGCTCCCGACTCTCCGAAGATAATTCACCCCTCCACTTT. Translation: CASSSRLSEDNSPLHF.

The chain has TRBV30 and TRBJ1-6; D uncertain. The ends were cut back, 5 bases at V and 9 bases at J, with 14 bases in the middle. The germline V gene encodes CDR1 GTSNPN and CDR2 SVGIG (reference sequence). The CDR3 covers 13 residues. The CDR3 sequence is CAWSNDPVSPLHF. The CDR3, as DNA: TGTGCCTGGTCCAACGACCCCGTTTCACCCCTCCACTTT.